The T cell receptor (beta chain) described here comes from a study of CD8 T cells in Susac syndrome. Reverse transcription of roughly 0.45 to 1 ug RNA was carried out with random hexamers. TCRdb processed the immunoSEQ multiplex PCR reads anew with MiXCR; each CDR3 protein has one entry. Among around 110,000 distinct CDR3 sequences listed, under 96% were seen once. The sequenced material came from CD4+ T cells from PBMCs. This receptor was obtained from a human donor with Susac syndrome.

The CDR3 DNA reads TGTGCCAGCAGCATTGCAGCGGGAGTGACCTACGAGCAGTACTTC. Protein product: CASSIAAGVTYEQYF. V is TRBV5-5 and J is TRBJ2-7; 8 nucleotides agree with TRBD2. J was trimmed by 2 bases and V by 4 bases; bases with no gene match: 8. The V gene's germline CDR1 is SGHKS and CDR2 YYEKEE (reference sequence). The CDR3 loop spans 15 amino acids.